This paragraph reports one T cell receptor (beta chain). No antigen is known for it. No much larger clone exists at a distance of one base, and base qualities are not known. The data belong to a study of OX40 agonist ivuxolimab in advanced cancers. A note on the overall study: Ivuxolimab was an agonistic, fully human IgG2 monoclonal antibody directed against OX40 (CD134), a costimulatory receptor. Of the roughly 52 dose-escalation patients, hepatocellular carcinoma was present in approximately 20, melanoma in approximately 15, renal cell carcinoma in 9 and head and neck cancer in 9. The paper reports the monotherapy dose-escalation portion (N ≈ 50 patients) of the phase I ivuxolimab trial. Intravenous ivuxolimab was administered to patients every 2 weeks at six dose levels: 0.01, 0.1, 0.3, 1.5, 3 and 10 mg/kg. Patients were allowed to have had prior anti-PD-1, anti-PD-L1 or anti-CTLA-4 therapy, and approximately 40% of the dose-escalation patients had previously received checkpoint inhibitors. Partial responses occurred in three dose-escalation patients: two with cutaneous melanoma and one with hepatocellular carcinoma. A male proportion of roughly 80% and a mean age of approximately 55 years, ranging from about 23 to 90, were recorded for the dose-escalation cohort. Peripheral TCRbeta sequencing was intended to test whether TCR sequence diversity was altered and clonal T-cell expansion was caused by ivuxolimab. Overall results and qualifications from the work: Low levels of normalized T-cell clonal expansion were also shown by some nonresponding patients. Partial responders in the 0.1-3.0 mg/kg groups had among the lowest normalized peripheral clonal expansion, especially among CD8+ T cells. At doses from 0.1 to 3.0 mg/kg, clonal expansion was seen in both CD4+ and CD8+ blood T cells between baseline and week 6. After ivuxolimab, more expanded clones were found on average in CD8+ T cells than in CD4+ T cells. Antigen specificity was not determined for the clonally expanded peripheral T cells.

Genomic DNA was isolated from the sorted cells so that the TCRbeta CDR3 region could be sequenced. TCRbeta CDR3 regions were sequenced using the immunoSEQ Assay. TCRdb stores this immuneACCESS table with in-frame sequences only. Part of the clones is absent; in the studies checked, under half of the shortfall reflects unresolved V genes, and no reason is known for the rest. In this sample the table shows over 25,000 clones, 75% to 85% of which occur a single time. The ten top clones hold over 20% of the sample. The germline V gene sets CDR1 to SGHTA and CDR2 to FQGTGA. Relative to germline, V is 1 base shorter and J is 7 bases shorter, with 14 bases between their ends. The CDR3 has 14 amino acids, counting the end cysteine and phenylalanine. Solely the CDR3 DNA is kept, with 42 bases framed from the first base. The trial excluded patients who had a history of autoimmune disease or were on systemic immunosuppression. Peripheral blood for TCR sequencing was collected from all dose cohorts at baseline, on cycle 4 day 1, and on cycle 7 day 1. The samples were drawn from a first-in-human, open-label, multicenter phase I dose-escalation trial of ivuxolimab. Adults with locally advanced or metastatic head and neck squamous cell, hepatocellular, melanoma or renal cell carcinoma were enrolled in the trial. CD4+ and CD8+ T cells were sorted separately from peripheral blood before TCR sequencing.

The chain joins TRBV7-3 to TRBJ2-7; the D segment is perhaps TRBD1 or TRBD2, each sharing 5 matched bases. Here the sequenced sample was CD4+ or CD8+ T cells sorted from blood, taken in a trial of the OX40 agonist ivuxolimab. This sequence originates from an adult with an advanced solid tumor such as melanoma, head and neck, liver or kidney cancer. The DNA sequence reads TGTGCCAGCAGCTTAAGTGGCCCTGAGGGGGAGCAGTACTTC. This is translated as CASSLSGPEGEQYF.